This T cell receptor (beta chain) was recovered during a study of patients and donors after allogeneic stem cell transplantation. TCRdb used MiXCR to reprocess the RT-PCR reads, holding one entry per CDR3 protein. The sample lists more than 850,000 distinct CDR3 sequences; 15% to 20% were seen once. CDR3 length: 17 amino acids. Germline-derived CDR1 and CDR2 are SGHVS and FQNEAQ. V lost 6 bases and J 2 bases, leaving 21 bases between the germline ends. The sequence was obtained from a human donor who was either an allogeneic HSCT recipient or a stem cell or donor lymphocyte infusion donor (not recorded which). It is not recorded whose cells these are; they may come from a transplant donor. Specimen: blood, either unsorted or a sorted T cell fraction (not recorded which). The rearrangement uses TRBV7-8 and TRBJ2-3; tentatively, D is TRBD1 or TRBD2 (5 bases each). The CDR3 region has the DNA TGTGCCAGCAGACCTGCGATGGGGGTCAATTTCACAGATACGCAGTATTTT. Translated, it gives CASRPAMGVNFTDTQYF.